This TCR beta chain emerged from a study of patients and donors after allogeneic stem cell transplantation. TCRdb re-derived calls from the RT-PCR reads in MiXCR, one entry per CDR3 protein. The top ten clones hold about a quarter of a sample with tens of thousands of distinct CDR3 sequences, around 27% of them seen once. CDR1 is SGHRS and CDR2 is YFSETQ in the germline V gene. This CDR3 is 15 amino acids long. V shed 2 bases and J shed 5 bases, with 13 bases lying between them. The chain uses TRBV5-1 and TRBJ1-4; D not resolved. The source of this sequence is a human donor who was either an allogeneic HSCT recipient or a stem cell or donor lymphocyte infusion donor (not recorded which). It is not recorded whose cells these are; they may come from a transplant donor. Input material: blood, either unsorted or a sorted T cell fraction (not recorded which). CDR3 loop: CASSFSVPANEKLFF. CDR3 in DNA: TGCGCCAGCAGCTTTTCGGTACCGGCCAATGAAAAACTGTTTTTT.